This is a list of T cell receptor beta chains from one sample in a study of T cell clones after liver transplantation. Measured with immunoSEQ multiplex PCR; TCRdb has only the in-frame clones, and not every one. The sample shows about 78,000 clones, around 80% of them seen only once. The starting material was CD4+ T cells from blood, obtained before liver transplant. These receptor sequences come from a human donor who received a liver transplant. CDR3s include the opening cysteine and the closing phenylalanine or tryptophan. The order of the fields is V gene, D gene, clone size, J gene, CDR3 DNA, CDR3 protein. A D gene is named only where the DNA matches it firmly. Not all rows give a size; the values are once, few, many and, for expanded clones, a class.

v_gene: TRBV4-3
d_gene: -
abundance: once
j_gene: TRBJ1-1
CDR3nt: TGCGCCAGCAGCCAAGATAGTGGGGGGGGCACTGAAGCTTTCTTT
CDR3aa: CASSQDSGGGTEAFF

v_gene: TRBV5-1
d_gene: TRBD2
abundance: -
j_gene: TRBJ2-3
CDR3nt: TGCGCCAGCAGAGGGACTACAGGCACAGATACGCAGTATTTT
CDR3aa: CASRGTTGTDTQYF

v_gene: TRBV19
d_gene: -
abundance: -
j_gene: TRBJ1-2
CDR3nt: TGTGCCAGTAGTCCCGGGACGTATGGCTACACCTTC
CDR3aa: CASSPGTYGYTF

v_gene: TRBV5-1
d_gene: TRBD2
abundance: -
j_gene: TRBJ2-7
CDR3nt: TGCGCCAGCAGCTTGGGCTCTAGCGGGTCCTCAGTCTCCTACGAGCAGTACTTC
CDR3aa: CASSLGSSGSSVSYEQYF

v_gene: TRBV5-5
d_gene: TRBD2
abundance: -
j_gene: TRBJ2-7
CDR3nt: TGTGCCAGCAGCGTCGGGACTAGCGAGTACTACGAGCAGTACTTC
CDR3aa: CASSVGTSEYYEQYF

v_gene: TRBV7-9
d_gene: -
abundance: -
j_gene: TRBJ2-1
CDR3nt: TGTGCCAGCAGCTTAACGGGACAAGGGCGACAGTTCTTC
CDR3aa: CASSLTGQGRQFF

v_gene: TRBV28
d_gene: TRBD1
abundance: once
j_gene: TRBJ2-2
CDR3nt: TGTGCCAGCAGTTTAGAGAGGGCCACAGGGGTTACCGGGGAGCTGTTTTTT
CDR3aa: CASSLERATGVTGELFF

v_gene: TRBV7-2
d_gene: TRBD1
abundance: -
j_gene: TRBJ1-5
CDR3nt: TGTGCCAGCACCCTAGGGACAGGATTCTCTCAGCCCCAGCATTTT
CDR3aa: CASTLGTGFSQPQHF

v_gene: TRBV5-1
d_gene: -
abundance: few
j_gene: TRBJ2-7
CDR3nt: TGCGCCAGCAGCAGGGACACCACTACGAAAGAGCAGTACTTC
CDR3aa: CASSRDTTTKEQYF

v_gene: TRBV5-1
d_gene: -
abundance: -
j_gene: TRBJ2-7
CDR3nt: TGCGCCAGCAGCCCCCCCAGCAGCTCCTACGAGCAGTACTTC
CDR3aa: CASSPPSSSYEQYF

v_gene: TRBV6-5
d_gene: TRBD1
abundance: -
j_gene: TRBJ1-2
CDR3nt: TGTGCCAGCAGTCGACAGGGGAATAACTATGGCTACACCTTC
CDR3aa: CASSRQGNNYGYTF

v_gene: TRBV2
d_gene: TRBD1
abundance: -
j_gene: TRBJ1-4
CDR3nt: TGTGCCACCAAGTCAGGGACAGGCGATAATGAAAAACTGTTTTTT
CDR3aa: CATKSGTGDNEKLFF

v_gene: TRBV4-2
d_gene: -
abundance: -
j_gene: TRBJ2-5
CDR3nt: TGTGCCAGCAGCCAAGGGACCTCCAGGTTTCAGACCCAGTACTTC
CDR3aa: CASSQGTSRFQTQYF